One T cell receptor (beta chain) is described in this entry. Assay used: immunoSEQ multiplex PCR; TCRdb lists only in-frame clones, some missing. The sample lists roughly 130,000 clones; around nine tenths were seen once. The data belong to a study of control samples from healthy donors and cancer patients. This CDR3 region has 15 residues. Germline CDR1 MNHNS, CDR2 SASEGT. The ends were cut back, 4 bases at V and 6 bases at J, with 15 bases in the middle. The genes are TRBV6-1 and TRBJ2-2; D tentatively reads TRBD1 or TRBD2 (6 bases each). This TCR was sampled from a man in his late teens or twenties in good health. The sample taken for sequencing was blood. The CDR3 spells CASSAGAGLAGELFF. For the CDR3, the DNA is TGTGCCAGCAGTGCGGGGGCGGGATTGGCCGGGGAGCTGTTTTTT.